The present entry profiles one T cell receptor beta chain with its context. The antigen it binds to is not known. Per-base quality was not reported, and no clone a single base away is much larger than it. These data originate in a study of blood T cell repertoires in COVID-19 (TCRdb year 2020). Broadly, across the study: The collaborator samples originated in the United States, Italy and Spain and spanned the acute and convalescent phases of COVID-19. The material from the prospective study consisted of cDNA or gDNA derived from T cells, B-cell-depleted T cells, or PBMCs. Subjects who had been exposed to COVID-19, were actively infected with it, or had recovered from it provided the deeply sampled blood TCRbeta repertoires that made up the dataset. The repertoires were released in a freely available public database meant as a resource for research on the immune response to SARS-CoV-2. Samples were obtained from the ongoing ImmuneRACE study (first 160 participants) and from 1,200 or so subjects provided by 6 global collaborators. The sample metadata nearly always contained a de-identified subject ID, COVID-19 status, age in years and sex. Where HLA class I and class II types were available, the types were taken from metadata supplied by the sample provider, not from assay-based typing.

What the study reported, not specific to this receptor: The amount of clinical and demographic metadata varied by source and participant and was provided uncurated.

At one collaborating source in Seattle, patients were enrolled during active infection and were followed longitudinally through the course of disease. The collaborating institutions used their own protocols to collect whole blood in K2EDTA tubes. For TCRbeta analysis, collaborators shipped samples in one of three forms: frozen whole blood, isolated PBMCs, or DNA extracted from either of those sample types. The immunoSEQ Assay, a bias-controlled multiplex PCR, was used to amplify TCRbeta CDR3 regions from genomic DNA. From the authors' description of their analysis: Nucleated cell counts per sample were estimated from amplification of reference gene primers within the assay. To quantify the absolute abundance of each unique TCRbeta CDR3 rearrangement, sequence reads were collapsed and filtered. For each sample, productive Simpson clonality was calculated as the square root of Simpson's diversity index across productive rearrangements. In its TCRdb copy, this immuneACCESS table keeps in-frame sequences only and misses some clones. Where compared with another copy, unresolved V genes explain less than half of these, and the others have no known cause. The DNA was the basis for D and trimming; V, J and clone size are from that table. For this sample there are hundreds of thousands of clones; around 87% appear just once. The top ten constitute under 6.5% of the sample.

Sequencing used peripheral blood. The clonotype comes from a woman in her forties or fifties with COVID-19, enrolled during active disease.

The CDR3 is CASSNRYGRFGEQFF. The DNA sequence is as follows: TGTGCCAGCAGCAACCGATACGGCAGGTTTGGTGAGCAGTTCTTC. The chain was built from TRBV21-1 and TRBJ2-1; the table gives TRBD1 as D, unverified against the DNA. TRBV21-1 is designated a pseudogene. Measured from the cysteine to the phenylalanine, the CDR3 is 15 residues long. Only the CDR3 portion is preserved as DNA: 45 bases, with reading frame beginning at the first base.